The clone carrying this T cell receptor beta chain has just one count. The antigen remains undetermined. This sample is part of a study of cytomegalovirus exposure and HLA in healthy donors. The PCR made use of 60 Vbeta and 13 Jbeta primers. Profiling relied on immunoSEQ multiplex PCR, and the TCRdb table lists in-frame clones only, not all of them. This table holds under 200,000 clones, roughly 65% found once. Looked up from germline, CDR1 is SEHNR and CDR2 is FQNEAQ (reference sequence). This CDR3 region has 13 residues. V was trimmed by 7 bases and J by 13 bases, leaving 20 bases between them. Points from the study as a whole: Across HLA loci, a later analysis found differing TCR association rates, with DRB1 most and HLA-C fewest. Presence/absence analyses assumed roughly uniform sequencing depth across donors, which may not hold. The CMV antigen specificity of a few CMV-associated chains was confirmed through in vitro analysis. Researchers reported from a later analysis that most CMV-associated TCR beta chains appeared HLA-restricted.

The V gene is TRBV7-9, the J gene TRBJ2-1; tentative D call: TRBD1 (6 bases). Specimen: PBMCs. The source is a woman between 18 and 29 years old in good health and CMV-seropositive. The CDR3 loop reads CASTLSQPGHQFF. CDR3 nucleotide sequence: TGTGCCAGCACCCTCAGTCAACCGGGACACCAGTTCTTC.